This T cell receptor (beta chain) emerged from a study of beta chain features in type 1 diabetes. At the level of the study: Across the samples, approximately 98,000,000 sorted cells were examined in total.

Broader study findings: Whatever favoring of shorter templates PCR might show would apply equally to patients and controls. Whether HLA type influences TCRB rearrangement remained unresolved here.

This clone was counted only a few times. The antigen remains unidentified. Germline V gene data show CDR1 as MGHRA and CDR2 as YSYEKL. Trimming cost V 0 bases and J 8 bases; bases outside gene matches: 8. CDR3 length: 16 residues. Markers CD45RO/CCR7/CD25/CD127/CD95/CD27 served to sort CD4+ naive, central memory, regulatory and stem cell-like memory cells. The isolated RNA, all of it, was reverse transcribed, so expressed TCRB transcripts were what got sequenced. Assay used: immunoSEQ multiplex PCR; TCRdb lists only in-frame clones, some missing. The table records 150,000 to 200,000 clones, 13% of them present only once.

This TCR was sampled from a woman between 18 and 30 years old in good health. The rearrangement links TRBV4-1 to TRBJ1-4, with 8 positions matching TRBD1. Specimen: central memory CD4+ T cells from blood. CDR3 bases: TGCGCCAGCAGCCAAGATCCCGGACAGGGTCGGGAAAAACTGTTTTTT. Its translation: CASSQDPGQGREKLFF.